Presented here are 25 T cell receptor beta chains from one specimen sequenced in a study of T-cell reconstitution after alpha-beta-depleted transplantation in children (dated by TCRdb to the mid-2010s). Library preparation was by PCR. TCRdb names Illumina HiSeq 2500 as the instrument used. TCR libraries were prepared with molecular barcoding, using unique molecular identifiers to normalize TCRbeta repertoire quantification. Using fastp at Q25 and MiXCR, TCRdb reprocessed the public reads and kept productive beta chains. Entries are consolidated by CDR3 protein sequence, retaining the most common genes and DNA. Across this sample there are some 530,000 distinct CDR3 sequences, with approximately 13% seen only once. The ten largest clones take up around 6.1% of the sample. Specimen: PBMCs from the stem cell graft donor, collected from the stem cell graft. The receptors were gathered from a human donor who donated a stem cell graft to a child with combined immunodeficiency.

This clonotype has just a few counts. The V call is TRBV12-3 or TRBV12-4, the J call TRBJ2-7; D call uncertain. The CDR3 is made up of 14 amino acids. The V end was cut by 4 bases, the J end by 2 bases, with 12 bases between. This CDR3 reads CASSSPPSPYEQYF. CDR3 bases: TGTGCCAGCAGTTCCCCCCCCAGCCCCTACGAGCAGTACTTC.

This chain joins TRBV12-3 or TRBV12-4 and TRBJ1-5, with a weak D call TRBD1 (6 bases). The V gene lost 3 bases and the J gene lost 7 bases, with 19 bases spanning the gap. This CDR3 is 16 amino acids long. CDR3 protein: CASSFLDSFKGQPQHF. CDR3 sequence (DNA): TGTGCCAGCAGTTTTTTGGACAGTTTTAAGGGGCAGCCCCAGCATTTT.

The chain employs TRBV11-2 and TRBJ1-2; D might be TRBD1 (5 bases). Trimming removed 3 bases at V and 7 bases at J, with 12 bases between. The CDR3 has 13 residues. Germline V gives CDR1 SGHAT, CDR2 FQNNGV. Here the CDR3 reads CASSFVPGRGYTF. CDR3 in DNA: TGTGCCAGCAGCTTCGTGCCAGGGCGTGGCTACACCTTC.

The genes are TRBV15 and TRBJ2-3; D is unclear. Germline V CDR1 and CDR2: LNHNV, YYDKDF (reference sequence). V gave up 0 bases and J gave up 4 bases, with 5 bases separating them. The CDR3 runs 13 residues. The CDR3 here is CATSRDNADTQYF. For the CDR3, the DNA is TGTGCCACCAGCAGAGATAATGCAGATACGCAGTATTTT.

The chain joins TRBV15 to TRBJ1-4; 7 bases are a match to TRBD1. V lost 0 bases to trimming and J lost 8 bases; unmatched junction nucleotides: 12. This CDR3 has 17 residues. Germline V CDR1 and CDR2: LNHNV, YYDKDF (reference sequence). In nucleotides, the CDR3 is TGTGCCACCAGCAGAGATATTGGGGAGACAGGGAAGGAAAAACTGTTTTTT. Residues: CATSRDIGETGKEKLFF.

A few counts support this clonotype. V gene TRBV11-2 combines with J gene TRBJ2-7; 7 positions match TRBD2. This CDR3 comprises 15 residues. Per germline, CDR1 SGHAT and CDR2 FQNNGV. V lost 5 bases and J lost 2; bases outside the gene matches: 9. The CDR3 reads CASSPRTRVTYEQYF. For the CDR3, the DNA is TGTGCCAGCAGCCCACGGACTAGGGTGACCTACGAGCAGTACTTC. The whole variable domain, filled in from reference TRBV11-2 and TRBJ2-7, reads EAGVAQSPRYKIIEKRQSVAFWCNPISGHATLYWYQQILGQGPKLLIQFQNNGVVDDSQLPKDRFSAERLKGVDSTLKIQPAKLEDSAVYLCASSPRTRVTYEQYFGPGTRLTVT.

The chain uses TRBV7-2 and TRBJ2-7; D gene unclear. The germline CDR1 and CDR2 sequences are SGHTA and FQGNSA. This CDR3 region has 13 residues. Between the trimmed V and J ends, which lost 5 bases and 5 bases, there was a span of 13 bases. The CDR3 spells CASSPTARNEQYF. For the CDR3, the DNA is TGTGCCAGCAGCCCCACCGCTAGGAACGAGCAGTACTTC. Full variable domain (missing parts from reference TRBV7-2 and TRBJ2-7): GAGVSQSPSNKVTEKGKDVELRCDPISGHTALYWYRQSLGQGLEFLIYFQGNSAPDKSGLPSDRFSAERTGGSVSTLTIQRTQQEDSAVYLCASSPTARNEQYFGPGTRLTVT.

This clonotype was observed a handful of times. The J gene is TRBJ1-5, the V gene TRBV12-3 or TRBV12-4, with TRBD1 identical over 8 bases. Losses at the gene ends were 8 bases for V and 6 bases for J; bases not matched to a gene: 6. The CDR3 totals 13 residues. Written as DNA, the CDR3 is TGTGCCAGCTCTGACAGGGGCGTTCAGCCCCAGCATTTT. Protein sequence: CASSDRGVQPQHF.

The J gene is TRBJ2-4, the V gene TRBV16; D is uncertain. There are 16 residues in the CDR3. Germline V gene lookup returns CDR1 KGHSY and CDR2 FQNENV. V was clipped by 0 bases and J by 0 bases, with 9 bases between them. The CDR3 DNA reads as TGTGCCAGCAGCCAATCGACCCTACTAGCCAAAAACATTCAGTACTTC. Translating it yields CASSQSTLLAKNIQYF.

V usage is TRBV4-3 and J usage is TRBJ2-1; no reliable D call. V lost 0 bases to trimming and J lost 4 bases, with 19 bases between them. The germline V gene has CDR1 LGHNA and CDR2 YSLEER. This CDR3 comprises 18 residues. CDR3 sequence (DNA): TGCGCCAGCAGCCAAGACTTAGATCAACTAAAAACATACAATGAGCAGTTCTTC. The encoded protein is CASSQDLDQLKTYNEQFF.

The chain's CDR3 is CASSLVGRGDEQYF. The DNA for the CDR3 is TGCGCCAGCAGCTTGGTCGGGAGAGGAGACGAGCAGTACTTC. The chain is built from TRBV5-1 and TRBJ2-7; weak D call: TRBD2 (6 bases). CDR3 length: 14 residues. Germline V gene data show CDR1 as SGHRS and CDR2 as YFSETQ. V was clipped by 0 bases and J by 5 bases, with 12 bases between them.

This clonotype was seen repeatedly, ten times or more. The CDR3 loop reads CASSERTSGRGEQFF. The CDR3, as DNA: TGTGCCAGCAGTGAAAGGACTAGCGGGAGAGGTGAGCAGTTCTTC. V and J are TRBV6-4 and TRBJ2-1; 13 bases are shared with TRBD2. The V gene's germline CDR1 is MRHNA and CDR2 SNTAGT. V gave up 3 bases and J gave up 9 bases; unmatched junction bases: 5. The CDR3 contains 15 residues.

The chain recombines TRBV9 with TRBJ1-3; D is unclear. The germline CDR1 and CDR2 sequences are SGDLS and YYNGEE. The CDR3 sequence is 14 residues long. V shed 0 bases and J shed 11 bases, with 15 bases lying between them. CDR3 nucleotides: TGTGCCAGCAGCGTAGTGTCGGGTAATGGGGCCATATATTTT. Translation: CASSVVSGNGAIYF.

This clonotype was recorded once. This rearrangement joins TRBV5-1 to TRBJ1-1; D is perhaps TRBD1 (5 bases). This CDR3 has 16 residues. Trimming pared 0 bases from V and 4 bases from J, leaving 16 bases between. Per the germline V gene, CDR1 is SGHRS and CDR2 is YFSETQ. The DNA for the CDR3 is TGCGCCAGCAGCTTGGTCGGGGGAGGGGAAGGCACTGAAGCTTTCTTT. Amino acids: CASSLVGGGEGTEAFF.

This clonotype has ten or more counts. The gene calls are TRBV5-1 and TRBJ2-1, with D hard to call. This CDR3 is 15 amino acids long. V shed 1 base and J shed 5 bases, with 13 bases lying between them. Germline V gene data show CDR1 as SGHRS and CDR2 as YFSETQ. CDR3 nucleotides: TGCGCCAGCAGCTTGCAGCGAATTTCCCACAATGAGCAGTTCTTC. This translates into CASSLQRISHNEQFF. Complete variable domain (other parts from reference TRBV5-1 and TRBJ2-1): KAGVTQTPRYLIKTRGQQVTLSCSPISGHRSVSWYQQTPGQGLQFLFEYFSETQRNKGNFPGRFSGRQFSNSRSEMNVSTLELGDSALYLCASSLQRISHNEQFFGPGTRLTVL.

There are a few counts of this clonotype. Written as DNA, the CDR3 is TGTGCCAGCAGCTTGTCCCTGGGACAGCTCTACGAGCAGTACTTC. Residues: CASSLSLGQLYEQYF. This sequence joins TRBV5-5 and TRBJ2-7; 7 nucleotides align to TRBD1. There are 15 residues in the CDR3. The trim removed 1 base at V and 3 bases at J, leaving 7 bases unmatched. Germline CDR1 and CDR2: SGHKS and YYEKEE (reference sequence).

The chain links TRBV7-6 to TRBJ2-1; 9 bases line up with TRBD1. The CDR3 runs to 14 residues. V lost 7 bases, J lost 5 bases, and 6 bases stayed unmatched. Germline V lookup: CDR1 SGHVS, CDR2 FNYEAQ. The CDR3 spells CASNRQGVHNEQFF. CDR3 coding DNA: TGTGCCAGCAACAGACAGGGGGTTCACAATGAGCAGTTCTTC.

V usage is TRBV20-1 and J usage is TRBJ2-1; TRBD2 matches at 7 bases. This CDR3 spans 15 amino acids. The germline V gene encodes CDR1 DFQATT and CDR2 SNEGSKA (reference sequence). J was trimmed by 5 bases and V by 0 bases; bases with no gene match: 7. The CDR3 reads CSARDLGLDNNEQFF. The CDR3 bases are TGCAGTGCTAGAGATCTTGGACTAGATAACAATGAGCAGTTCTTC.

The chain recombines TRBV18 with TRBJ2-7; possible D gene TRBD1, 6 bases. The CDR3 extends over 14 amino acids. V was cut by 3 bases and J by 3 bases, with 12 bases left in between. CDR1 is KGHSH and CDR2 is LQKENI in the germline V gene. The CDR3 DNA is TGTGCCAGCTCACCCTCACAGGGTATCTACGAGCAGTACTTC. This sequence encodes CASSPSQGIYEQYF. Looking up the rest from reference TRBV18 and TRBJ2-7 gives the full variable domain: NAGVMQNPRHLVRRRGQEARLRCSPMKGHSHVYWYRQLPEEGLKFMVYLQKENIIDESGMPKERFSAEFPKEGPSILRIQQVVRGDSAAYFCASSPSQGIYEQYFGPGTRLTVT.

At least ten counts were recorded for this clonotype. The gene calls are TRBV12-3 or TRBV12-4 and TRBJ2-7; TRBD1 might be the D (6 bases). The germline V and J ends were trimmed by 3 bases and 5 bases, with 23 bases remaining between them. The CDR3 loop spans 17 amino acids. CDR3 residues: CASSFELIQGSRDEQYF. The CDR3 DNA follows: TGTGCCAGCAGTTTTGAATTGATACAGGGTAGCAGGGACGAGCAGTACTTC.

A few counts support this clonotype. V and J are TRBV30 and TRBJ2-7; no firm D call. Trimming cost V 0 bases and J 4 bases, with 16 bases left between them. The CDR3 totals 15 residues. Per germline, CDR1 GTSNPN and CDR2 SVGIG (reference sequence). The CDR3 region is CAWSVPWRKAYEQYF. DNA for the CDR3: TGTGCCTGGAGTGTACCCTGGAGAAAGGCATACGAGCAGTACTTC.

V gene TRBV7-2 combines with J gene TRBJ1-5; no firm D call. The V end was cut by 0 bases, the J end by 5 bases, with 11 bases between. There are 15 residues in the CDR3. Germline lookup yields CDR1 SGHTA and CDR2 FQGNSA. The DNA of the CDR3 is TGTGCCAGCAGCTTAGCGCTTGGCGGCGATCAGCCCCAGCATTTT. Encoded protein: CASSLALGGDQPQHF.

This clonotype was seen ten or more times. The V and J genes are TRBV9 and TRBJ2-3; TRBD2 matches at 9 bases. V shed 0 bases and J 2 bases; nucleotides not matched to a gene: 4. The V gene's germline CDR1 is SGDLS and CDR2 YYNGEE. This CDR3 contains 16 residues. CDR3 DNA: TGTGCCAGCAGCGTAGAAGCGGGGGGAATCACAGATACGCAGTATTTT. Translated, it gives CASSVEAGGITDTQYF.

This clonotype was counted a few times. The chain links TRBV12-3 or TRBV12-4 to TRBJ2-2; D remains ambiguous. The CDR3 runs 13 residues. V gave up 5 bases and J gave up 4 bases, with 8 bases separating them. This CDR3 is CASSNLGTGELFF. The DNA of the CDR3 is TGTGCCAGCAGTAATTTGGGCACCGGGGAGCTGTTTTTT.

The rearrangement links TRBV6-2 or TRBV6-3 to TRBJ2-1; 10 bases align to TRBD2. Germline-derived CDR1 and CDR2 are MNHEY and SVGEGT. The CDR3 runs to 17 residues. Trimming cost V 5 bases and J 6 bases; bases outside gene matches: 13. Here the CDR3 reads CASSPRPASGRSNEQFF. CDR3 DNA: TGTGCCAGCAGTCCCCGGCCGGCTAGCGGGAGATCCAATGAGCAGTTCTTC.